This T cell receptor (beta chain) appears in the sequencing data of a study of vaccination effects on CD4 cells after COVID-19. About the study: Everyone in the study got two shots of either the BNT162b2 or mRNA-1273 vaccine.

With the ViraFEST assay, the study expanded antigen-specific CD4+ T cells using viral peptide pools, then sequenced them. Subsequent to a culture period of nine to ten days, CD4+ T cells were isolated. The person acquired a PCR-confirmed SARS-CoV-2 infection between March and December 2020. Both day 3 and day 7 saw half the medium replaced with IL-2 medium. Using immunoSEQ multiplex PCR, the repertoire was profiled, and TCRdb retains in-frame clones only, with some absent. The sample contains around 47,000 clones, 75% of which appear only once. CDR3 length: 10 amino acids. CDR1 and CDR2 from the germline V gene are DFQATT and SNEGSKA (reference sequence). V was shortened by 2 bases and J by 4 bases, with 0 bases between the two germline ends. A remark on this clone: Its antigen is unidentified. This same CDR3 is encoded by further DNA sequences in the sample.

V usage is TRBV20-1 and J usage is TRBJ2-1; D not certain. Sequenced material: CD4+ T cells from PBMCs cultured with a peptide pool, taken before COVID-19 vaccination. The origin of this receptor is a human donor who had a prior SARS-CoV-2 infection. The CDR3 nucleotides read TGCAGTGCTAGATACAATGAGCAGTTCTTC. It translates to CSARYNEQFF.